One sample yielded the 9 T cell receptor beta chains listed below, sequenced in a study of T cell responses to AZD1222 COVID-19 vaccine. Produced via immunoSEQ multiplex PCR; TCRdb's table is partial and in-frame only. The data contain 190,000 or so clones, around 89% of them singletons. Source: peripheral blood, taken 28 days after the second AZD1222 dose. The receptors stem from an adult who received the AZD1222 COVID-19 vaccine.

Of note for this clone: Different DNA sequences within this sample yield the same CDR3. This sequence joins TRBV19 and TRBJ2-3; TRBD2 might be the D (5 bases). V was cut by 4 bases and J by 2 bases, with 7 bases left in between. CDR1 and CDR2 from the germline V gene are LNHDA and SQIVND (reference sequence). The CDR3 extends over 13 amino acids. As DNA, the CDR3 is TGTGCCAGTAGTACCGGGGTCACAGATACGCAGTATTTT. It codes for CASSTGVTDTQYF.

This clone was seen only once. The V call is TRBV21-1, the J call TRBJ1-5. TRBV21-1 is classified as a pseudogene. The CDR3 covers 16 residues. CDR3 sequence reads: CASSKRMQRPNQPQHF. In nucleotides, the CDR3 is TGTGCCAGCAGCAAAAGGATGCAGAGACCTAATCAGCCCCAGCATTTT.

V and J are TRBV10-3 and TRBJ1-5; D gene unclear. The CDR3 is 13 amino acids. Deletions cut 4 bases from V and 4 bases from J, with 8 bases between. The germline gives CDR1 ENHRY, CDR2 SYGVKD. The CDR3 here is CAISVQVNQPQHF. DNA for the CDR3: TGTGCCATCAGTGTGCAGGTTAATCAGCCCCAGCATTTT.

This chain connects TRBV6-5 to TRBJ1-5, with no clear D. The CDR3 extends over 12 amino acids. Germline loops: CDR1 MNHEY, CDR2 SVGAGI. Between the trimmed V and J ends, which lost 4 bases and 11 bases, there was a span of 12 bases. The DNA for the CDR3 is TGTGCCAGCAGTTCCCCCAACGGGGCCCAGCATTTT. This codes for CASSSPNGAQHF.

The V call is TRBV28, the J call TRBJ2-7; TRBD2 might be the D (5 bases). The CDR3 is 15 amino acids. V was pared by 11 bases and J by 0 bases, with 20 bases between. Germline CDR1 is MDHEN and CDR2 is SYDVKM. CDR3 DNA sequence: TGTGCCGCACAGACGGGGTTGTCGCTCTCCTACGAGCAGTACTTC. Protein: CAAQTGLSLSYEQYF.

The DNA for the CDR3 is TGTGCCAGCAGCGAACAGAAGGGGGCCAACGTCCTGACTTTC. This translates into CASSEQKGANVLTF. The gene calls are TRBV6-2 or TRBV6-3 and TRBJ2-6; no reliable D call. The CDR3 runs to 14 residues. V was pared by 6 bases and J by 4 bases, with 10 bases between. Germline V lookup: CDR1 MNHEY, CDR2 SVGEGT.

J is TRBJ2-7 and V is TRBV5-1; TRBD1 matches at 10 bases. Trimming at V came to 7 bases and at J to 6 bases, leaving 10 bases not matched to a gene. This CDR3 comprises 14 residues. Germline CDR1 reads SGHRS; CDR2 reads YFSETQ. The CDR3 region has the DNA TGCGCCAGCCGACCTCCGGGACAGGGGAGCGAGCAGTACTTC. This codes for CASRPPGQGSEQYF.

The chain links TRBV6-4 to TRBJ1-2, with D perhaps TRBD1 (5 bases). The CDR3 spans 15 residues. With 0 bases removed from V and 5 bases from J, the gap between germline ends came to 13 bases. CDR1 and CDR2 from the germline V gene are MRHNA and SNTAGT. The CDR3, as DNA: TGTGCCAGCAGTGACTCGTCCAGGGACCCGTATGGCTACACCTTC. It codes for CASSDSSRDPYGYTF.

J is TRBJ2-7 and V is TRBV7-3; tentative D call: TRBD2 (5 bases). This CDR3 has 13 amino acids. The germline V gene encodes CDR1 SGHTA and CDR2 FQGTGA. Trimming shortened V by 6 bases and J by 4 bases, and 13 bases separated the two germline ends. CDR3 nucleotide sequence: TGTGCCAGCAGAGCCGCAGAGGGTTACGAGCAGTACTTC. Its translation: CASRAAEGYEQYF.